Listed below are T cell receptor beta chains from one sample, sequenced in a study of shared clonotypes between healthy human individuals. Method: immunoSEQ multiplex PCR; TCRdb's copy keeps in-frame clones and lacks some. Altogether roughly 2.5 million clones are present, over 85% being singletons, with the ten largest covering about 0.13%. The sample taken for sequencing was naive CD4+ T cells sorted from blood. These TCRs come from a man aged 18 to 35 in good health. The CDR3 runs from the conserved cysteine through the conserved F or W. D genes are given only for firm matches. Clone size is stated in some rows and not others, as once, few, many or a class when expanded.

TRBJ2-5 TRBV5-6 NA NA CASSLGGGGEETQYF TGTGCCAGCAGCTTAGGAGGAGGGGGAGAAGAGACCCAGTACTTC
TRBJ2-3 TRBV30 NA NA CAWGWGRTSTSTDTQYF TGTGCCTGGGGTTGGGGACGGACCAGCACTAGCACAGATACGCAGTATTTT
TRBJ2-2 TRBV19 NA NA CASSALRSTGELFF TGTGCCAGTAGTGCCCTGAGGTCCACCGGGGAGCTGTTTTTT
TRBJ1-2 TRBV30 NA NA CAGGLVRAYTF TGTGCCGGGGGTCTAGTAAGGGCCTACACCTTC
TRBJ2-7 TRBV15 NA NA CATSRDTPGKSEQYF TGTGCCACCAGCAGAGATACCCCAGGGAAGTCCGAGCAGTACTTC
TRBJ2-2 TRBV27 NA NA CASRAGNTGELFF TGTGCCAGCAGGGCAGGGAACACCGGGGAGCTGTTTTTT
TRBJ1-1 TRBV7-9 NA few CASSLGWNREAFF TGTGCCAGCAGCTTAGGGTGGAACAGGGAAGCTTTCTTT
TRBJ2-7 TRBV21-1 NA once CAAWDRGLYEQYF TGTGCCGCGTGGGACAGGGGACTCTACGAGCAGTACTTC
TRBJ1-3 TRBV10-3 NA NA CATSDGGLSGNTIYF TGTGCCACAAGTGACGGGGGATTATCTGGAAACACCATATATTTT
TRBJ2-1 TRBV10-1 NA NA CASSASTRDEQFF TGCGCCAGCAGTGCCTCAACTAGGGATGAGCAGTTCTTC
TRBJ2-1 TRBV5-4 TRBD2 NA CASSLAGVHEQFF TGTGCCAGCAGCTTAGCGGGAGTTCATGAGCAGTTCTTC
TRBJ1-6 TRBV7-2 NA NA CASSPEGVAYNSPLHF TGTGCCAGCAGCCCCGAGGGAGTCGCTTATAATTCACCCCTCCACTTT
TRBJ2-1 TRBV7-9 TRBD1 NA CASSPYRDRGGNEQFF TGTGCCAGCAGCCCCTACCGGGACAGGGGAGGCAATGAGCAGTTCTTC
TRBJ1-2 TRBV5-1 NA NA CASSLVGDYGYTF TGCGCCAGCAGCTTGGTGGGTGACTATGGCTACACCTTC
TRBJ1-6 TRBV10-3 NA NA CAIRQDRLDSYNSPLHF TGTGCCATCAGACAAGACAGGTTAGACTCCTATAATTCACCCCTCCACTTT
TRBJ2-7 TRBV6-5 NA NA CASSYMGVSYEQYF TGTGCCAGCAGTTATATGGGGGTCTCCTACGAGCAGTACTTC